The rows below give T cell receptor beta chains drawn from one sample of a study of glioma-infiltrating T cells after dendritic cell vaccination. Repertoires were generated with immunoSEQ multiplex PCR, while TCRdb's copy carries only in-frame clones and drops some. The table has around 97,000 clones, 81% seen once. The material sequenced was blood, taken before dendritic cell vaccination. These receptors all stem from a human donor with glioblastoma. The CDR3 runs from the conserved cysteine through the conserved F or W. The order of the fields is D gene, clone size, V gene, J gene, CDR3 DNA, CDR3 protein. D genes are given only for firm matches. Part of the rows lack a size; the others show once, few, many or a class for expanded clones.

>-|-|TRBV2|TRBJ1-1
TGTGCCAGCAGGACAGAGACTGAAGCTTTCTTT
CASRTETEAFF
>-|-|TRBV6-5|TRBJ1-2
TGTGCCAGCAGTTACGCAGGTTGGGGCTACACCTTC
CASSYAGWGYTF
>TRBD1|-|TRBV5-1|TRBJ2-7
TGCGCCAGCAGCTTGGGACCATCCGCGACAGGGGCCTACGAGCAGTACTTC
CASSLGPSATGAYEQYF
>-|-|TRBV18|TRBJ1-2
TGTGCCAGCTCACCACCGACAGTCCTTAACTATGGCTACACCTTC
CASSPPTVLNYGYTF
>-|once|TRBV5-6|TRBJ1-1
TGTGCCAGCAGCCTTATGAACACTGAAGCTTTCTTT
CASSLMNTEAFF
>-|few|TRBV10-3|TRBJ1-1
TGTGCCATCAGTGTCGGGAACACTGAAGCTTTCTTT
CAISVGNTEAFF
>TRBD1|-|TRBV6-7|TRBJ2-2
TGTGCCAGCAGTTACCCGGACAGGGGGCGGGGCGGGGAGCTGTTTTTT
CASSYPDRGRGGELFF
>-|-|TRBV9|TRBJ1-2
TGTGCCAGCAGCGGGGGGGAATGGGGCAACTATGGCTACACCTTC
CASSGGEWGNYGYTF
>TRBD1|many|TRBV2|TRBJ1-2
TGTGCCAGCAGGGACGAAGACAGGGGCCAGAGGGGCTACACCTTC
CASRDEDRGQRGYTF
>-|-|TRBV11-2|TRBJ2-7
TGTGCCAGCAGCTTAGCCCCGGAAGGGGACGAGCAGTACTTC
CASSLAPEGDEQYF
>-|-|TRBV11-2|TRBJ2-7
TGTGCCAGCAGCTTCAGCGATACCTACGAGCAGTACTTC
CASSFSDTYEQYF
>-|-|TRBV18|TRBJ1-5
TGTGCCAGCTCCTACAGCAATCAGCCCCAGCATTTT
CASSYSNQPQHF
>-|-|TRBV5-1|TRBJ2-3
TGCGCCAGCAGCTTGGCCCAGGGGGGATTAGGAGGTGGAGATACGCAGTATTTT
CASSLAQGGLGGGDTQYF
>TRBD1|-|TRBV6-5|TRBJ2-7
TGTGCCAGCAGTTACTCAGGGGGCACCTACGAGCAGTACTTC
CASSYSGGTYEQYF
>-|-|TRBV18|TRBJ1-2
TGTGCCAGCTCACAATCGGGGCGGGACCGCGGCTACACCTTC
CASSQSGRDRGYTF
>TRBD1|-|TRBV7-9|TRBJ1-1
TGTGCCAGCAGCCCATGGACAGGGTTTATGAACACTGAAGCTTTCTTT
CASSPWTGFMNTEAFF
>-|-|TRBV7-6|TRBJ2-3
TGTGCCAGCAGCTTACAAGAGGCAGATACGCAGTATTTT
CASSLQEADTQYF
>TRBD2|-|TRBV10-1|TRBJ2-3
TGCGCCAGCAGTCCGGGACTAGCGGGTCCCACAGATACGCAGTATTTT
CASSPGLAGPTDTQYF
>-|-|TRBV6-6|TRBJ1-2
TGTGCCAGCAGCCTCCCAGGCCAGGAGGCCTATGGCTACACCTTC
CASSLPGQEAYGYTF
>-|-|TRBV5-1|TRBJ2-2
TGCGCCAGCAGCCCGGGAGTCCCAGGTACCGGGGAGCTGTTTTTT
CASSPGVPGTGELFF
>TRBD1|-|TRBV15|TRBJ1-3
TGTGCCACCAGCAGAGATCCGGACAGGTGGACTGGAAACACCATATATTTT
CATSRDPDRWTGNTIYF
>TRBD2|-|TRBV7-2|TRBJ2-1
TGTGCCAGCAGCCCCAGCGGCGGGGGGCTGGGGCAGTTCTTC
CASSPSGGGLGQFF
>-|-|TRBV19|TRBJ1-1
TGTGCCAGTAGTATAGCGAAATCGGGGGGTAGATGGGACACTGAAGCTTTCTTT
CASSIAKSGGRWDTEAFF
>TRBD2|-|TRBV10-3|TRBJ2-7
TGTGCCATACGCGAGCGGGGGGGCGACACCTACGAGCAGTACTTC
CAIRERGGDTYEQYF
>TRBD1|once|TRBV2|TRBJ2-7
TGTGCCAGCAGTGAGCGAGGGGACAGTTCAGACGAGCAGTACTTC
CASSERGDSSDEQYF
>-|many|TRBV11-3|TRBJ2-3
TGTGCCAGCAGCTTAGCTGCAGATACGCAGTATTTT
CASSLAADTQYF
>TRBD1|-|TRBV2|TRBJ2-1
TGTGCCGGAGAGGGACAGATCAGCAATGAGCAGTTCTTC
CAGEGQISNEQFF
>-|-|TRBV4-3|TRBJ1-1
TGCGCCAGCAGCCAAGTGTTACAGGAGACTGAAGCTTTCTTT
CASSQVLQETEAFF
>-|-|TRBV29-1|TRBJ1-1
TGCAGCGTCGCGAGGGAGAACACTGAAGCTTTCTTT
CSVARENTEAFF
>TRBD2|-|TRBV7-6|TRBJ2-3
TGTGCCAGCAGCCTTCGGACTAGCGGGGGCACAGATACGCAGTATTTT
CASSLRTSGGTDTQYF
>TRBD2|-|TRBV19|TRBJ2-7
TGTGCCAGTAGTACCCTACTAGCGTCGACCTACGAGCAGTACTTC
CASSTLLASTYEQYF
>-|-|TRBV4-2|TRBJ1-1
TGTGCCAGCAGCCAAGATTGGACAGACTTCACTGAAGCTTTCTTT
CASSQDWTDFTEAFF
>TRBD1|-|TRBV7-9|TRBJ1-1
TGTGCCAGCAGCTCATACAGGGGGCCAAACACTGAAGCTTTCTTT
CASSSYRGPNTEAFF
>-|-|TRBV20-1|TRBJ2-7
TGCAGTGCTTCTCTTTCCTACGAGCAGTACTTC
CSASLSYEQYF
>-|-|TRBV11-1|TRBJ2-6
TGTGCCAGCAGCCCGGACACGATTTCCTCTGGGGCCAACGTCCTGACTTTC
CASSPDTISSGANVLTF
>-|few|TRBV7-9|TRBJ1-4
TGTGCCAGCAGCTTACAGGAAAAACTGTTTTTT
CASSLQEKLFF
>TRBD1|-|TRBV27|TRBJ2-1
TGTGCCAGCAGTTTACGGACAGGGGGCTCCTACAATGAGCAGTTCTTC
CASSLRTGGSYNEQFF
>-|few|TRBV7-2|TRBJ2-7
TGTGCCAGCAGCTCCTCCAGCTCCTACGAGCAGTACTTC
CASSSSSSYEQYF
>-|-|TRBV9|TRBJ1-1
TGTGCCAGCAGCGTTTTGGGGGGAACTGAAGCTTTCTTT
CASSVLGGTEAFF
>TRBD2|-|TRBV15|TRBJ2-7
TGTGCCACCAGCAGAACGGGGACTAGCGGCTCCTACGAGCAGTACTTC
CATSRTGTSGSYEQYF
>-|-|TRBV7-9|TRBJ1-2
TGTGCCAGCAGCCCCGGGGCGGGACTTGGTGGCTACACCTTC
CASSPGAGLGGYTF
>-|-|TRBV5-6|TRBJ2-1
TGTGCCAGCAGCTTGGTACCAGGGGCGGGTAATGAGCAGTTCTTC
CASSLVPGAGNEQFF
>-|once|TRBV5-1|TRBJ2-1
TGCGCCAGCAGCCTGCCCCTCCAGGGCGGCAATGAGCAGTTCTTC
CASSLPLQGGNEQFF
>TRBD1|once|TRBV5-1|TRBJ2-7
TGCGCCAGCAGCCTCTCCCTCGGGACAGGGCCCTTCGAGCAGTACTTC
CASSLSLGTGPFEQYF
>-|-|TRBV4-1|TRBJ1-4
TGCGCCAGCAGCCAAGGGACAGAAAGGGGGGAAAAACTGTTTTTT
CASSQGTERGEKLFF
>-|few|TRBV10-3|TRBJ1-5
TGTGCCATCAGTGAGGGGCAGGGGAGCAATCAGCCCCAGCATTTT
CAISEGQGSNQPQHF
>-|-|TRBV18|TRBJ2-2
TGTGCCAGCTCACCAAACAGCCTTAACACCGGGGAGCTGTTTTTT
CASSPNSLNTGELFF
>-|-|TRBV7-2|TRBJ1-2
TGTGCCAGCAGCTCGCCCCGCGGGGCACGGGGTGGCTACACCTTC
CASSSPRGARGGYTF
>-|-|TRBV9|TRBJ2-1
TGTGCCAGCAGCGGTGGGACTGGACTGGGGGAGATCCGTGAGCAGTTCTTC
CASSGGTGLGEIREQFF
>TRBD2|-|TRBV7-3|TRBJ2-5
TGTGCCAGCAGCACTACGGGACTAGTTGGGGAGACCCAGTACTTC
CASSTTGLVGETQYF
>TRBD1|-|TRBV29-1|TRBJ1-2
TGCAGCGTCTTCGAGGGACAGATAAACTATGGCTACACCTTC
CSVFEGQINYGYTF
>-|-|TRBV11-2|TRBJ2-5
TGTGCCAGCAGCCTAACAGGGTCGGGAGAGACCCAGTACTTC
CASSLTGSGETQYF
>TRBD2|-|TRBV11-2|TRBJ2-1
TGTGCCAGCAGCTTCACTAGCGGGGGAAACAATGAGCAGTTCTTC
CASSFTSGGNNEQFF
>-|-|TRBV10-1|TRBJ1-5
TGCGCCAGCAGTGGACAGCTAGATCAGCCCCAGCATTTT
CASSGQLDQPQHF
>TRBD1|-|TRBV5-1|TRBJ1-1
TGCGCCAGCAGCTTCACAGGGGCCCTTGAAGCTTTCTTT
CASSFTGALEAFF
>-|-|TRBV13|TRBJ2-7
TGTGCCAGCAGCTTAGGCCCCGGTTCAGGATACGAGCAGTACTTC
CASSLGPGSGYEQYF
>TRBD2|once|TRBV6-1|TRBJ2-3
TGTGCCGTGACTAGCGGGGGGCCAAGCACAGATACGCAGTATTTT
CAVTSGGPSTDTQYF
>TRBD2|-|TRBV5-1|TRBJ2-1
TGCGCCAGCAGGGGACTAACGAGCTCCTACAATGAGCAGTTCTTC
CASRGLTSSYNEQFF
>-|few|TRBV5-1|TRBJ1-4
TGCGCCAGCAGCTTAAACAGGGTTGAGACTAATGAAAAACTGTTTTTT
CASSLNRVETNEKLFF
>TRBD1|-|TRBV7-9|TRBJ2-7
TGTGCCAGCACCATAACAGGACAGGGGTACGAGCAGTACTTC
CASTITGQGYEQYF